This TCR beta chain was captured in a study of blood T cell repertoires in COVID-19. As for the study in general: PBMCs, B-cell-depleted T cells, or T cells provided the cDNA or gDNA that made up the material.

Per germline, CDR1 GTSNPN and CDR2 SVGIG (reference sequence). V shed 4 bases and J 2 bases; nucleotides not matched to a gene: 6. This CDR3 is built from 14 residues. Assay used: immunoSEQ multiplex PCR; TCRdb lists only in-frame clones, some missing. This table has 150,000 to 200,000 clones, more than 75% appearing once. This receptor was taken from a man aged 40-49 years with active or convalescent COVID-19. The chain combines TRBV30 with TRBJ2-3; 7 bases map to TRBD2. The sequenced material came from peripheral blood. The CDR3 protein is CAWTFGGFTDTQYF. In DNA, the CDR3 is TGTGCCTGGACCTTCGGGGGGTTCACAGATACGCAGTATTTT.